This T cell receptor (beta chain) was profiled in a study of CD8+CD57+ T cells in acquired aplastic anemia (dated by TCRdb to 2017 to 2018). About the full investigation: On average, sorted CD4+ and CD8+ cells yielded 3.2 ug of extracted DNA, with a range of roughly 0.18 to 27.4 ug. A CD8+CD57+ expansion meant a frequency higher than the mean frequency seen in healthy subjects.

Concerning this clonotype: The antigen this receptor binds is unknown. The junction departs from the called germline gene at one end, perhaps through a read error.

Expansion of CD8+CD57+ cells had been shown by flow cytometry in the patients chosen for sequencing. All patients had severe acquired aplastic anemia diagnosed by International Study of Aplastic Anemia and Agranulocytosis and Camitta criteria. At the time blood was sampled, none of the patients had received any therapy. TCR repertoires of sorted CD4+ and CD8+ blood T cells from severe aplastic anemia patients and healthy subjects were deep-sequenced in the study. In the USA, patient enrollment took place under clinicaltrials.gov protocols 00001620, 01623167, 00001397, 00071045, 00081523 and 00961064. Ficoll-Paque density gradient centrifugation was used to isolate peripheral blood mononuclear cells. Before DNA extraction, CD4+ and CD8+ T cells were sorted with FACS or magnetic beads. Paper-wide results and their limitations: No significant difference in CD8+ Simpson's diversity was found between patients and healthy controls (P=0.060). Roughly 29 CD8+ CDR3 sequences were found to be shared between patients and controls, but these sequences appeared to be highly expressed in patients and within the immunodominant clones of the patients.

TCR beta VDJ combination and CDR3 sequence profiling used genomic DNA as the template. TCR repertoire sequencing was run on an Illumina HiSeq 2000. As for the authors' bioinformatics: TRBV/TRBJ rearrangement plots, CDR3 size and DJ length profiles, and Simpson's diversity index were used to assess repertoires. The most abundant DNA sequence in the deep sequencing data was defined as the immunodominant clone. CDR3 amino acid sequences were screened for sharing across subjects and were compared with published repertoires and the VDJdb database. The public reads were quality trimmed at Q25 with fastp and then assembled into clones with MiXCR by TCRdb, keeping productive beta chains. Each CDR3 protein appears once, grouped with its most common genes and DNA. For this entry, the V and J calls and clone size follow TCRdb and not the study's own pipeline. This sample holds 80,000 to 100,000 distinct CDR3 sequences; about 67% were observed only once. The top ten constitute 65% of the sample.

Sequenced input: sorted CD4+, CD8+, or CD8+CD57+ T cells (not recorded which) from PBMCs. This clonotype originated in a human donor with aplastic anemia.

CDR3 loop: CAGSVATGSSGANVLTF. The nucleotide sequence reads TGTGCCGGCAGCGTAGCTACGGGGAGCTCTGGGGCCAACGTCCTGACTTTC. In this chain, TRBV9 is recombined with TRBJ2-6, and possibly TRBD2, on 5 matching bases. CDR3 length: 17 amino acids, cysteine to phenylalanine. The sequence is cut down to CDR3 DNA, 51 bases in frame from base 1. The CDR1 and CDR2 encoded by the germline V gene are SGDLS and YYNGEE.